What follows describes a single TCR beta chain. The antigen is not known. This entry belongs to a study of beta chain features in type 1 diabetes. Study observations and caveats: Possible PCR preference for shorter templates applied equally to patients and controls. cDNA-based sequencing might over-represent cells highly expressing TCR. TCRB CDR3 length was moderately but significantly reduced in all four CD4+ subsets of Type 1 diabetes patients.

Isolated RNA was reverse transcribed in full, so expressed TCRB transcripts were sequenced. Assay used: immunoSEQ multiplex PCR; TCRdb lists only in-frame clones, some missing. This sample yields under 250,000 clones, of which about 14% are seen a single time; just under 0.02% belongs to the top ten. This CDR3 spans 13 amino acids. CDR1 is SNHLY and CDR2 is FYNNEI in the germline V gene. Deletions cut 4 bases from V and 8 bases from J, with 14 bases between. CD45RO/CCR7/CD25/CD127/CD95/CD27 staining was used to isolate CD4+ naive, central memory, regulatory and stem cell-like memory cells by sorting.

The sequenced sample consisted of naive CD4+ T cells from blood. The chain uses TRBV2 and TRBJ1-2, with D perhaps TRBD1 (6 bases). The TCR sequence derives from a man younger than 40 with type 1 diabetes. CDR3 sequence (DNA): TGTGCCAGCAGTGGGACAGTCGCTTACGGCTACACCTTC. Its translation: CASSGTVAYGYTF.